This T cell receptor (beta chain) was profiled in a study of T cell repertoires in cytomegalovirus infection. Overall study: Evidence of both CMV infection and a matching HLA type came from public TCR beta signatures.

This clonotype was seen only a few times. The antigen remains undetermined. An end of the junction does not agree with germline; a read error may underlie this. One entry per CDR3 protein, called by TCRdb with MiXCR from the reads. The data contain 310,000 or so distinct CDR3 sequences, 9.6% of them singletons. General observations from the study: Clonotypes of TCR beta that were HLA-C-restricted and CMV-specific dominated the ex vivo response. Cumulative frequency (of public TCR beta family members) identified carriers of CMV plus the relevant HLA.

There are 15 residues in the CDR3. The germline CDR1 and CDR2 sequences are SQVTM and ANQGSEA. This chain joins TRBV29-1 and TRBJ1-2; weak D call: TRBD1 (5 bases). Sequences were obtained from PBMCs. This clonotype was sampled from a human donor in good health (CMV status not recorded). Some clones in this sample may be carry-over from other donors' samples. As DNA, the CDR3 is TGCAGCGTCGAAGGGACCGCGAACAAAAACTATGGCTACACCTTC. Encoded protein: CSVEGTANKNYGYTF.